A selection of T cell receptor beta chains follows, all from one sample in a study of blood T cell repertoires in COVID-19. The method was immunoSEQ multiplex PCR; TCRdb's version includes in-frame clones alone and lacks a portion of them. The sample carries more than 300,000 clones, 90% recorded once. The sequencing sample was made of peripheral blood. The receptors derive from a woman in her thirties or forties with COVID-19, enrolled during active disease. Both conserved end residues are part of each CDR3. Fields, in order: clone size, J gene, D gene, V gene, CDR3 DNA, CDR3 protein. D genes are given only for firm matches. Rows may omit the clone size; those that give it use once, few, many or a size class.

>.|TRBJ2-4|TRBD1|TRBV27
TGTGCCAGCAGTGATCCGGGGACAGGGACCAAAAACATTCAGTACTTC
CASSDPGTGTKNIQYF
>.|TRBJ2-2|TRBD2|TRBV7-8
TGTGCCAGCGAACGGGGGAGGGGAACCGGGGAGCTGTTTTTT
CASERGRGTGELFF
>.|TRBJ1-2|.|TRBV9
TGTGCCAGCAGCGTAGAAATCGACACCTTC
CASSVEIDTF
>.|TRBJ1-2|.|TRBV21-1
TGTGCCAGCAGCACCCGACAGAGACAGGGACGCTATATCTATGGCTACACCTTC
CASSTRQRQGRYIYGYTF
>.|TRBJ1-3|.|TRBV7-2
TGTGCCAGCAGCGGGGCCGGAAACACCATATATTTT
CASSGAGNTIYF
>.|TRBJ2-5|TRBD1|TRBV29-1
TGCAGCGTTGGACAGGGCGGCGGGACCCAGTACTTC
CSVGQGGGTQYF
>.|TRBJ2-2|.|TRBV9
TGTGCCAGCAGCGTAAGAGGGGGAAACACCGGGGAGCTGTTTTTT
CASSVRGGNTGELFF
>.|TRBJ1-4|.|TRBV2
TGTGCCAGCAGTAGAGGGGGAGGGAATGAAAAACTGTTTTTT
CASSRGGGNEKLFF
>.|TRBJ1-1|.|TRBV6-1
TGTGCCAGCAGCTGGGGACATACTGAAGCTTTCTTT
CASSWGHTEAFF
>.|TRBJ2-2|TRBD2|TRBV5-1
TGCGCCAGCAGGCCCACCGGACTAGCGGGAGACCGGAGAGGTAACGGGGAGCTGTTTTTT
CASRPTGLAGDRRGNGELFF
>.|TRBJ2-6|.|TRBV6-2/TRBV6-3
TGTGCCAGCAGTTACCCCACCTCGGGCAACGTCCTGACTTTC
CASSYPTSGNVLTF
>.|TRBJ1-3|.|TRBV6-6
TGTGCCAGCAGTTCCTTACAGGGAGCTGGAAACACCATATATTTT
CASSSLQGAGNTIYF
>.|TRBJ2-7|.|TRBV29-1
TGCAGCGTTTCGATGGAGGGAAAAGCTAAACCTTACGAGCAGTACTTC
CSVSMEGKAKPYEQYF
>.|TRBJ1-6|.|TRBV5-8
TGTGCCAGCAGCTTGTTCGGTTCACCCCTCCACTTT
CASSLFGSPLHF
>.|TRBJ2-1|TRBD1|TRBV4-1
TGCGCCAGCAGCCAACCTGACAGGGATGAGCAGTTCTTC
CASSQPDRDEQFF
>.|TRBJ2-7|.|TRBV27
TGTGCCAGCAGTTTATCTCCAGTTCCCATTTACTACGAGCAGTACTTC
CASSLSPVPIYYEQYF
>.|TRBJ1-6|.|TRBV18
TGTGCCAGCTCACCTTTCCCGACAACTAGGAGCTCCTATAATTCACCCCTCCACTTT
CASSPFPTTRSSYNSPLHF
>.|TRBJ2-1|TRBD1|TRBV24-1
TGTGCCACCAGTGACCCCCAGGGGACAGGGGGCGCAAACAATGAGCAGTTCTTC
CATSDPQGTGGANNEQFF
>.|TRBJ2-7|.|TRBV5-1
TGCGCCAGCAGCTTGGGTCCAGACTCACTCTACGAGCAGTACTTC
CASSLGPDSLYEQYF
>.|TRBJ2-7|TRBD2|TRBV18
TGTGCCAGCTCACCACCGGCAACCGGGAGGAGGGAGCAGTACTTC
CASSPPATGRREQYF
>.|TRBJ2-1|TRBD1|TRBV3-1/TRBV3-2
TGTGCCAGCAGCCAAGTGGCCGGGACAGGGGGGCTCTCAAGCTCCTACAATGAGCAGTTCTTC
CASSQVAGTGGLSSSYNEQFF
>.|TRBJ1-1|TRBD1|TRBV20-1
TGCAGTGACTCAGGGGGGACTGAAGCTTTCTTT
CSDSGGTEAFF
>.|TRBJ2-2|TRBD2|TRBV10-3
TGTGCCATCAGTGAAACTAGCGACCGGGAGCTGTTTTTT
CAISETSDRELFF
>.|TRBJ2-5|.|TRBV27
TGTGCCAGCAGTTTATCGGGGGCAGGGCACCTCGAGACCCAGTACTTC
CASSLSGAGHLETQYF
>.|TRBJ1-1|.|TRBV19
TGTGCCAGTAGTATAATGTCAGGGCGAGAGGCTTTCTTT
CASSIMSGREAFF
>.|TRBJ2-1|TRBD2|TRBV9
TGTGCCAGCAGCCCGCCCCGGCGGGCTAGCGGGGGGGTCCTCTCCTACAATGAGCAGTTCTTC
CASSPPRRASGGVLSYNEQFF
>.|TRBJ1-1|.|TRBV7-2
TGTGCCAGCAGCTTGGTCAGGGGGAACACTGAAGCTTTCTTT
CASSLVRGNTEAFF
>.|TRBJ1-1|.|TRBV25-1
TGTGCCAGCAGTGAATTTGGGGGCGTGAACACTGAAGCTTTCTTT
CASSEFGGVNTEAFF
>.|TRBJ1-6|.|TRBV15
TGTGCCACCAGCAGAGATCTTAATTCACCCCTCCACTTT
CATSRDLNSPLHF
>.|TRBJ1-4|.|TRBV5-4
TGTGCCAGCAGCTTGGGTCGGACGGGGATTAATGAAAAACTGTTTTTT
CASSLGRTGINEKLFF
>.|TRBJ1-2|.|TRBV19
TGTGCCAGCCGCGCAGGGAACAATAACTATGGCTACACCTTC
CASRAGNNNYGYTF
>.|TRBJ1-1|TRBD1|TRBV2
TGTGCCAGCAGCCTTACAGGGGGCGCTGAAGCTTTCTTT
CASSLTGGAEAFF
>.|TRBJ2-1|TRBD1|TRBV18
TGTGCCAGCTCAGAACAGGACAGGGGATTCTACAATGAGCAGTTCTTC
CASSEQDRGFYNEQFF
>.|TRBJ1-4|TRBD1|TRBV2
TGTGCCAGCAGTGGAAATTACAGGGGGCGGACTAATGAAAAACTGTTTTTT
CASSGNYRGRTNEKLFF
>.|TRBJ1-1|TRBD1|TRBV18
TGTGCCAGCTCACGACAGGGAGCCACTGAAGCTTTCTTT
CASSRQGATEAFF
>once|TRBJ2-1|.|TRBV28
TGTGCCAGCACCTCGGCCTCAACAGACCAGAGCTCCTACAATGAGCAGTTCTTC
CASTSASTDQSSYNEQFF
>.|TRBJ1-3|TRBD1|TRBV9
TGTGCCAGCAGCGTCCAGGGGGCTGGAGGAAACACCATATATTTT
CASSVQGAGGNTIYF
>.|TRBJ2-1|.|TRBV6-4
TGTGCCAGCAGTGACAAGGGGCTAGTTGGGCAGTTCTTC
CASSDKGLVGQFF
>.|TRBJ2-1|TRBD2|TRBV7-2
TGTGCCAGCACCCATGGACTAGCTCTCAATGAGCAGTTCTTC
CASTHGLALNEQFF
>.|TRBJ1-1|.|TRBV18
TGTGCCAGCTCACCAACGGCAGGGCAAGACACTGAAGCTTTCTTT
CASSPTAGQDTEAFF
>.|TRBJ2-1|TRBD2|TRBV7-2
TGTGCCAGCAGCTTAAATAGCGGGCGATACAATGAGCAGTTCTTC
CASSLNSGRYNEQFF
>.|TRBJ1-5|.|TRBV27
TGTGCCAGCAGTTTAAATGGTCGAGGCAGGGGCAATCAGCCCCAGCATTTT
CASSLNGRGRGNQPQHF
>.|TRBJ2-7|.|TRBV7-2
TGTGCCAGCAGCTTACTGGGACTTGCGGTAATCTTC
CASSLLGLAVIF
>.|TRBJ1-1|.|TRBV19
TGTGCCAGTAGTATGGGGGGCACTGAAGCTTTCTTT
CASSMGGTEAFF
>.|TRBJ2-6|.|TRBV27
TGTGCCAGCAGCGCAGGCAGCTCTGGGGCCAACGTCCTGACTTTC
CASSAGSSGANVLTF
>.|TRBJ1-5|TRBD1|TRBV7-2
TGTGCCAGCAGCTTAAGGACAGGGGGAGCTAGCAATCAGCCCCAGCATTTT
CASSLRTGGASNQPQHF
>.|TRBJ1-2|.|TRBV24-1
TGTGCCACCAGCGGCACGGGGGGCTACACCTTC
CATSGTGGYTF
>few|TRBJ1-6|.|TRBV4-1
TGCGCCAGCAGCCAAGATGAGGGGGTGAGGAATTCACCCCTCCACTTT
CASSQDEGVRNSPLHF
>.|TRBJ1-4|.|TRBV5-1
TGCGCCAGCAGCTTGGACCTCAGGCCAACTAATGAAAAACTGTTTTTT
CASSLDLRPTNEKLFF
>few|TRBJ2-3|TRBD2|TRBV25-1
TGTGCCAGCAGTCGGGAGGGGACTAGCGGGAGGGCCCCAGATACGCAGTATTTT
CASSREGTSGRAPDTQYF
>.|TRBJ1-1|TRBD1|TRBV5-1
TGCGCCAGCAGGGACAGGTCGGACACTGAAGCTTTCTTT
CASRDRSDTEAFF
>.|TRBJ1-1|.|TRBV9
TGTGCCAGCAGCGTAGATCTATGGAACACTGAAGCTTTCTTT
CASSVDLWNTEAFF
>.|TRBJ1-1|.|TRBV7-3
TGTGCCAGCAGCTTATGGGGAAAGGAGGGTCTCGACACTGAAGCTTTCTTT
CASSLWGKEGLDTEAFF
>.|TRBJ2-7|TRBD1|TRBV5-1
TGCGCCAGCAGCTCCCGACACAGGGACAGGGGATGGAATCCCTACGAGCAGTACTTC
CASSSRHRDRGWNPYEQYF
>.|TRBJ2-5|.|TRBV19
TGTGCCAGTAGTCTAGCAGGCGTCGGCTCCCAAGAGACCCAGTACTTC
CASSLAGVGSQETQYF
>once|TRBJ2-2|.|TRBV19
TGTGCCAGTATGAGAGGGACCGGGGAGCTGTTTTTT
CASMRGTGELFF
>.|TRBJ2-3|.|TRBV5-1
TGCGCCAGCAGCTTGGCTACCTTCACAGATACGCAGTATTTT
CASSLATFTDTQYF
>.|TRBJ2-6|TRBD1|TRBV5-4
TGTGCCAGCAGCTCGCTTAGCAGGGGGCTACAAGGGGCCAACGTCCTGACTTTC
CASSSLSRGLQGANVLTF
>.|TRBJ1-4|.|TRBV18
TGTGCCAGCTCACCGAGTTTAGGGGCGACCGGGACTAATGAAAAACTGTTTTTT
CASSPSLGATGTNEKLFF
>.|TRBJ1-4|.|TRBV7-9
TGTGCCAGCAGCTTATTAGGGGGGGCGACGAATGAAAAACTGTTTTTT
CASSLLGGATNEKLFF